Following are 24 T cell receptor beta chains from one sample sequenced in a study of T cells expressing NK-cell markers. For each CDR3 protein, TCRdb gives one entry from its re-call of the 5' RACE reads, without DNA. This sample's table reports some 500,000 distinct CDR3 sequences. The sequenced sample was blood T cells: a sorted CD56 or NKG2C T cell subset, CD4+ or CD8+ T cells, or bulk PBMC T cells (not recorded which). These receptor sequences come from a woman in her 50s in good health.

This sequence joins TRBV20-1 and TRBJ2-3; as DNA is missing, the TRBD2 call by TCRdb cannot be tested. The germline gives CDR1 DFQATT, CDR2 SNEGSKA (reference sequence). This CDR3 has 17 residues. The chain's CDR3 is CSSLKPSGLPGTDTQYF.

The chain joins TRBV24-1 to TRBJ2-1. Germline-derived CDR1 and CDR2 are KGHDR and SFDVKD. The CDR3 spans 15 residues. CDR3 in amino acids: CATSGNSPLYNEQFF.

The chain uses TRBV27 and TRBJ2-5; TCRdb returns TRBD1, unconfirmable since there is no DNA. The length of the CDR3 is 16 residues. The V gene's germline CDR1 is MNHEY and CDR2 SMNVEV (reference sequence). The CDR3 here is CASSPRAGLYQETQYF.

The chain couples TRBV24-1 to TRBJ1-6; TCRdb indicates TRBD1, and absent DNA this call remains unverified. Looked up from germline, CDR1 is KGHDR and CDR2 is SFDVKD. CDR3 size: 15 residues. The CDR3 spells CATSDSGQVNSPLHF.

The J gene is TRBJ1-2, the V gene TRBV6-5. The CDR3 is 13 residues long. Germline CDR1 MNHEY, CDR2 SVGAGI. This CDR3 reads CASSSNLRLGYTF.

The rearrangement uses TRBV20-1 and TRBJ2-5; TCRdb picks TRBD2, but there is no DNA to check that call. The CDR3 is 12 amino acids. Germline V gene lookup returns CDR1 DFQATT and CDR2 SNEGSKA (reference sequence). The CDR3 sequence: CVGAGVSETQYF.

The chain's CDR3 is CASKGIQTYEQYF. This chain joins TRBV27 and TRBJ2-7. This CDR3 region has 13 residues. Germline lookup yields CDR1 MNHEY and CDR2 SMNVEV (reference sequence).

The chain carries TRBV27 and TRBJ2-1; the TRBD1 assignment by TCRdb is unverifiable without DNA. CDR1 is MNHEY, CDR2 SMNVEV, per germline (reference sequence). The CDR3 loop spans 16 amino acids. The CDR3 sequence: CASSAQPGSRPNEQFF.

The chain combines TRBV12-3 or TRBV12-4 with TRBJ2-3; the TCRdb D gene call, TRBD1, has no DNA to confirm it. This CDR3 is built from 16 residues. CDR3 loop: CASTLGAGQARDTQYF.

J is TRBJ1-2 and V is TRBV3-1. This CDR3 has 13 amino acids. Germline-derived CDR1 and CDR2 are LGHDT and YNNKEL (reference sequence). The CDR3 loop is CASSTRGAGGYTF.

The chain is built from TRBV13 and TRBJ2-5; lacking DNA, the TRBD1 call made by TCRdb goes unchecked. There are 15 residues in the CDR3. Germline CDR1 reads PRHDT; CDR2 reads FYEKMQ (reference sequence). This CDR3 reads CASTFYRGRGETQYF.

V usage is TRBV10-1 and J usage is TRBJ2-1; as DNA is missing, the TRBD2 call by TCRdb cannot be tested. The CDR3 has 15 residues. The germline gives CDR1 WNHNN, CDR2 SYGVQD (reference sequence). The CDR3 protein is CASRTGTPTYNEQFF.

The chain employs TRBV10-3 and TRBJ1-1. The CDR3 is 15 amino acids. CDR1 is ENHRY, CDR2 SYGVKD, per germline. CDR3 sequence: CAISAPSAGNTEAFF.

Here the CDR3 reads CAGPEGGSNTGELFF. This sequence joins TRBV7-9 and TRBJ2-2; TCRdb reports TRBD2, a call that lacks DNA to check it against. Germline CDR1 SEHNR, CDR2 FQNEAQ (reference sequence). This CDR3 is 15 amino acids long.

The chain recombines TRBV27 with TRBJ2-5; the D call of TRBD1 rests on TCRdb alone, since no DNA is present to check it. This CDR3 is built from 14 residues. Germline values: CDR1 MNHEY, CDR2 SMNVEV (reference sequence). The CDR3 reads CASSLLTGQETQYF.

The chain uses TRBV5-6 and TRBJ1-5; the TCRdb call, TRBD1, lacks DNA for checking. The CDR3 extends over 14 amino acids. Per germline, CDR1 SGHDT and CDR2 YYEEEE. Here the CDR3 reads CARAGDRGRQPQHF.

V is TRBV25-1 and J is TRBJ2-1; absent DNA, TCRdb's TRBD1 call cannot be checked. The CDR3 spans 16 residues. Germline values: CDR1 MGHDK, CDR2 SYGVNS. CDR3 region: CASSPPRATSYNEQFF.

The J gene is TRBJ2-4, the V gene TRBV11-2; checking the TCRdb D call of TRBD2 is not possible without DNA. The CDR3 loop spans 12 amino acids. Germline CDR1 SGHAT, CDR2 FQNNGV. CDR3 sequence: CASSAGGAIQYF.

J is TRBJ2-1 and V is TRBV9; the D call of TRBD2 rests on TCRdb alone, since no DNA is present to check it. CDR1 and CDR2 (germline): SGDLS, YYNGEE. This CDR3 contains 19 residues. CDR3 in amino acids: CASSTDLKVPPGSYNEQFF.

The chain links TRBV19 to TRBJ2-1; with no DNA, the TCRdb D assignment of TRBD1 cannot be verified. The germline V gene has CDR1 LNHDA and CDR2 SQIVND (reference sequence). The CDR3 is 17 residues long. The chain's CDR3 is CASSTGGAEGSYNEQFF.

The chain links TRBV6-2 or TRBV6-3 to TRBJ1-5; TCRdb's assignment of TRBD1 cannot be checked, as there is no DNA. Germline V lookup: CDR1 MNHEY, CDR2 SVGEGT. The CDR3 runs to 19 residues. The CDR3 sequence: CASSYRLGQGTDSNQPQHF.

The gene calls are TRBV5-1 and TRBJ1-1; absent DNA, TCRdb's TRBD1 call cannot be checked. CDR1 is SGHRS, CDR2 YFSETQ, per germline. CDR3 length: 12 amino acids. CDR3: CASSPGGTEAFF.

This sequence joins TRBV12-3 or TRBV12-4 and TRBJ2-4; TCRdb gives TRBD1 as the D gene, but with no DNA this cannot be confirmed. The CDR3 runs 15 residues. CDR3: CASSLGTGPINIQYF.

The rearrangement links TRBV11-3 to TRBJ2-3; the D gene TCRdb calls, TRBD2, cannot be checked with no DNA. The length of the CDR3 is 18 residues. The V gene's germline CDR1 is SGHNT and CDR2 YENEEA. This CDR3 is CASSSSRRLAGRTDTQYF.